These 21 T cell receptor beta chains were all obtained from the same sample, sequenced in a study of shared T cell receptors in the human thymus. Sequencing used immunoSEQ multiplex PCR; TCRdb keeps in-frame clones, though not all of them. Altogether about 400,000 clones are present, around 93% being singletons, with the ten largest covering roughly 0.02%. The sequenced sample was thymocytes. The receptors shown here come from a human donor.

The rearrangement links TRBV25-1 to TRBJ2-3, with D perhaps being TRBD1 or TRBD2 (6 bases each). From germline, CDR1 is MGHDK and CDR2 SYGVNS. This CDR3 contains 15 residues. V dropped 1 base and J dropped 2 bases, with 10 bases sitting between them. The DNA of the CDR3 is TGTGCCAGCAGTGAATGGGGGGCTACCACAGATACGCAGTATTTT. Residues: CASSEWGATTDTQYF.

The genes are TRBV5-6 and TRBJ2-1, with D unclear. The CDR3 is made up of 17 amino acids. Germline CDR1 and CDR2: SGHDT and YYEEEE. Trimming took off 2 bases at V and 0 bases at J, with 15 bases between the two ends. CDR3 amino acids: CASSLGEFPSSYNEQFF. In nucleotides, the CDR3 is TGTGCCAGCAGCTTAGGAGAATTCCCTAGCTCCTACAATGAGCAGTTCTTC.

The rearrangement links TRBV7-2 to TRBJ2-7, with TRBD2 matching 7 bases. The germline V gene has CDR1 SGHTA and CDR2 FQGNSA. This CDR3 region has 15 residues. Trimming at V came to 2 bases and at J to 7 bases, leaving 11 bases not matched to a gene. CDR3 bases: TGTGCCAGCAGCTTAAGCGGCCTAGCGGAAGGAGAGCAGTACTTC. It is translated as CASSLSGLAEGEQYF.

This sequence joins TRBV9 and TRBJ1-1; no firm D call. Trimming removed 3 bases from V and 10 bases from J, with 10 bases in between. The CDR3 covers 11 residues. Germline V gene lookup returns CDR1 SGDLS and CDR2 YYNGEE. The CDR3 region is CASSGVEGAFF. The CDR3 DNA is TGTGCCAGCAGCGGAGTTGAGGGAGCTTTCTTT. The full variable domain, with the rest looked up from reference TRBV9 and TRBJ1-1, is DSGVTQTPKHLITATGQRVTLRCSPRSGDLSVYWYQQSLDQGLQFLIQYYNGEERAKGNILERFSAQQFPDLHSELNLSSLELGDSALYFCASSGVEGAFFGQGTRLTVV.

This chain joins TRBV6-1 and TRBJ2-7; TRBD2 agrees at 7 bases. Unmatched junction bases numbered 0, after V lost 8 bases and J lost 2 bases. This CDR3 region has 11 residues. CDR1 and CDR2 (germline): MNHNS, SASEGT. CDR3 protein: CASGGAYEQYF. The CDR3 DNA reads as TGTGCCAGCGGGGGGGCCTACGAGCAGTACTTC.

V is TRBV9 and J is TRBJ2-7, with TRBD1 identical over 11 bases. The CDR3 spans 15 residues. Germline V gives CDR1 SGDLS, CDR2 YYNGEE. V shed 3 bases and J 2 bases; nucleotides not matched to a gene: 4. CDR3: CASSGKDRGPYEQYF. The DNA for the CDR3 is TGTGCCAGCAGCGGAAAGGACAGGGGGCCCTACGAGCAGTACTTC.

The V and J genes are TRBV6-5 and TRBJ1-5; weak D call: TRBD1 (5 bases). Between the trimmed V and J ends, which lost 8 bases and 3 bases, there was a span of 17 bases. CDR1 is MNHEY and CDR2 is SVGAGI in the germline V gene. The CDR3 sequence is 15 residues long. The CDR3 DNA reads TGTGCCAGCCACAACTCCAGGGCATCCAATCAGCCCCAGCATTTT. Its translation: CASHNSRASNQPQHF.

The chain uses TRBV30 and TRBJ1-1, with TRBD1 identical over 7 bases. V was clipped by 4 bases and J by 3 bases; unmatched bases: 5. Germline values: CDR1 GTSNPN, CDR2 SVGIG (reference sequence). The CDR3 contains 13 residues. CDR3 DNA sequence: TGTGCCTGGATCCCAGGGGGGCACACTGAAGCTTTCTTT. Its protein product is CAWIPGGHTEAFF. The variable domain in full, completed from reference TRBV30 and TRBJ1-1, reads SQTIHQWPATLVQPVGSPLSLECTVEGTSNPNLYWYRQAAGRGLQLLFYSVGIGQISSEVPQNLSASRPQDRQFILSSKKLLLSDSGFYLCAWIPGGHTEAFFGQGTRLTVV.

The chain uses TRBV21-1 and TRBJ1-5. TRBV21-1 is listed as a pseudogene. The CDR3 is 15 residues long. CDR3 in amino acids: CASSYSGNSNQPQHF. For the CDR3, the DNA is TGTGCCAGCAGCTACTCGGGGAATAGCAATCAGCCCCAGCATTTT.

The rearrangement joins TRBV5-1 to TRBJ2-1; 8 bases align to TRBD2. J gave up 8 bases and V 2 bases, and 9 bases lay outside the gene matches. The CDR3 contains 15 residues. CDR1 and CDR2 (germline): SGHRS, YFSETQ. CDR3 in amino acids: CASSFLGSGNDEQFF. For the CDR3, the DNA is TGCGCCAGCAGCTTCCTTGGTAGCGGGAACGATGAGCAGTTCTTC.

The chain joins TRBV4-2 to TRBJ2-5; TRBD2 might be the D (6 bases). CDR3 length: 13 amino acids. Per the germline V gene, CDR1 is LGHNA and CDR2 is YNFKEQ. Trimming took 4 bases from V and 4 from J, leaving 10 bases between them. The CDR3 region is CASSPLGGETQYF. The CDR3 DNA reads TGTGCCAGCAGCCCACTGGGGGGAGAGACCCAGTACTTC.

J is TRBJ2-7 and V is TRBV2; a weak D match, TRBD1 (5 bases). The CDR3 is 15 amino acids. Germline lookup yields CDR1 SNHLY and CDR2 FYNNEI. Trimming took 8 bases from V and 5 from J, leaving 22 bases between them. CDR3 sequence reads: CASLGAGPAADEQYF. CDR3 coding DNA: TGTGCCAGCTTAGGGGCCGGCCCGGCGGCGGACGAGCAGTACTTC.

The chain couples TRBV28 to TRBJ1-2, with 8 bases matching TRBD1. The CDR3 has 15 amino acids. CDR1 and CDR2 (germline): MDHEN, SYDVKM. After removal of 5 bases from V and 4 bases from J, the junction contained 9 bases not matched to a gene. For the CDR3, the DNA is TGTGCCAGCAGTCCCCGGGGACAGGTACGCTATGGCTACACCTTC. It is translated as CASSPRGQVRYGYTF.

The CDR3 protein is CASRETGVRANYGYTF. CDR3 in DNA: TGTGCCAGCAGAGAGACAGGGGTCAGAGCTAACTATGGCTACACCTTC. The genes are TRBV9 and TRBJ1-2; 8 nucleotides match TRBD1. V was pared by 5 bases and J by 0 bases, with 9 bases of the junction left unmatched. CDR1 and CDR2 (germline): SGDLS, YYNGEE. There are 16 residues in the CDR3.

DNA of the CDR3: TGTGCCAGCAGTTACACACCGGGAGCGGGGTACAATGAGCAGTTCTTC. Translated, it gives CASSYTPGAGYNEQFF. The V and J genes are TRBV6-5 and TRBJ2-1, with 7 bases aligning to TRBD2. Per the germline V gene, CDR1 is MNHEY and CDR2 is SVGAGI. The CDR3 totals 16 residues. Trimming took 2 bases from V and 4 from J; bases not matched to a gene: 8.

This clone appeared a single time. V usage is TRBV6-5 and J usage is TRBJ1-2; possibly TRBD1 for D (6 bases). The V and J ends lost 6 bases and 5 bases respectively, with 19 bases between them. The CDR3 length is 15 residues. CDR1 is MNHEY and CDR2 is SVGAGI in the germline V gene. CDR3 sequence: CASSPLVGGAYGYTF. For the CDR3, the DNA is TGTGCCAGCAGCCCCCTCGTGGGGGGCGCATATGGCTACACCTTC.

In its sample, this clone was seen once. The chain carries TRBV28 and TRBJ2-5, with D perhaps TRBD1 (5 bases). The V end lost 6 bases, the J end lost 3 bases, and 14 bases lay between the germline ends. The germline V gene has CDR1 MDHEN and CDR2 SYDVKM. The CDR3 loop spans 14 amino acids. The CDR3 is CASSDPQGKETQYF. The CDR3 bases are TGTGCCAGCAGCGATCCTCAGGGTAAAGAGACCCAGTACTTC.

The chain uses TRBV6-4 and TRBJ1-1; D unresolved. Trimming shortened V by 6 bases and J by 4 bases, and 9 bases separated the two germline ends. CDR1 is MRHNA, CDR2 SNTAGT, per germline. The CDR3 loop spans 12 amino acids. The CDR3 coding sequence is TGTGCCAGCAGGGGTCGGAGCACTGAAGCTTTCTTT. It is translated as CASRGRSTEAFF.

The V gene is TRBV10-3, the J gene TRBJ2-6; 8 bases are shared with TRBD1. V gave up 1 base and J gave up 0 bases; unmatched junction bases: 8. Germline CDR1 ENHRY, CDR2 SYGVKD. The CDR3 is 19 amino acids. CDR3 bases: TGTGCCATCAGTGAGTACCGACAGGGGCCGAGCTCTGGGGCCAACGTCCTGACTTTC. Encoded protein: CAISEYRQGPSSGANVLTF.

The chain carries TRBV5-6 and TRBJ2-7; possible D gene TRBD1, 6 bases. Germline CDR1 reads SGHDT; CDR2 reads YYEEEE. The V gene lost 4 bases and the J gene lost 7 bases, with 15 bases spanning the gap. This CDR3 has 13 amino acids. The CDR3: CASSIAGASEQYF. The CDR3 DNA reads as TGTGCCAGCAGCATCGCAGGGGCCTCGGAGCAGTACTTC. Looking up the rest from reference TRBV5-6 and TRBJ2-7 gives the full variable domain: DAGVTQSPTHLIKTRGQQVTLRCSPKSGHDTVSWYQQALGQGPQFIFQYYEEEERQRGNFPDRFSGHQFPNYSSELNVNALLLGDSALYLCASSIAGASEQYFGPGTRLTVT.

This chain joins TRBV9 and TRBJ1-1; 9 bases match TRBD1. This CDR3 region has 16 residues. Germline loops: CDR1 SGDLS, CDR2 YYNGEE. The trim removed 3 bases at V and 5 bases at J, leaving 11 bases unmatched. The chain's CDR3 is CASSDHETGGGTEAFF. DNA for the CDR3: TGTGCCAGCAGCGACCATGAGACAGGGGGAGGAACTGAAGCTTTCTTT.